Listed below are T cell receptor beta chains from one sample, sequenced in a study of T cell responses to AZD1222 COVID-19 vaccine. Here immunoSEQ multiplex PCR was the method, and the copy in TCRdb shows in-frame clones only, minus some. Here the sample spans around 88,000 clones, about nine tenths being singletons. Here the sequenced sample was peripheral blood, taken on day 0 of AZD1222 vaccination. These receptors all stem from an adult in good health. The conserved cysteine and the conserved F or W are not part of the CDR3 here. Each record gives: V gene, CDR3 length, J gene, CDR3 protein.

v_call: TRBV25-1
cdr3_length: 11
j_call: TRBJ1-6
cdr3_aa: ASREGWISPLH

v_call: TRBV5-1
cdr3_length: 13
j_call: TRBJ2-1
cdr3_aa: ASSLAGSPYNEQF

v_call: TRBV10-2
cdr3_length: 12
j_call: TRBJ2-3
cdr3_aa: ASDPRPSTDTQY

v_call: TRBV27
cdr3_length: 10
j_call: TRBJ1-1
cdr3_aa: ASRGRSTEAF

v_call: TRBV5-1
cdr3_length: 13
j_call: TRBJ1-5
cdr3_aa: ASSVGWGGDQPQH

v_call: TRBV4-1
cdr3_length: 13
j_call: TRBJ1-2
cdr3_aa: ASSLRTDSNYGYT

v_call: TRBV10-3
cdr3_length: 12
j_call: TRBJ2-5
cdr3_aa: AISFGTAEETQY

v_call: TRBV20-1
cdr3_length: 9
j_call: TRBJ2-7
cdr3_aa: SARDSDEQY

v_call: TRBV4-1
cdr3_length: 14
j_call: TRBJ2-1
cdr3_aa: ASSQAGQNRADEQF

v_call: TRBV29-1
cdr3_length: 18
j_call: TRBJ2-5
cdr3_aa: SVAPLSWLLAGDSKETQY

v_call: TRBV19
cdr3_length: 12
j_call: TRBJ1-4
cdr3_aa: ASRRGQTNEKLF

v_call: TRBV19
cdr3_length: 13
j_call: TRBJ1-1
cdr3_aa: ASFVDRQANTEAF

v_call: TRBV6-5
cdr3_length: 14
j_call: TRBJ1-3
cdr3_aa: ASSYSGPAAGNTIY

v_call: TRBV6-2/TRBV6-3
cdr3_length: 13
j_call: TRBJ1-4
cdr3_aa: ASSLGSGGNEKLF

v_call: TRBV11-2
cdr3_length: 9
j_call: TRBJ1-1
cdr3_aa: ASRLTGAAF

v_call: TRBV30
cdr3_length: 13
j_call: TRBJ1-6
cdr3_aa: AWSLDQISYSPLH

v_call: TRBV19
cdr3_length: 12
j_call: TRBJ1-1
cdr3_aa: ASSINAGDTEAF

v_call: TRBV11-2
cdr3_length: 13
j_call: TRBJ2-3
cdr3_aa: ASTNRGRGTDTQY

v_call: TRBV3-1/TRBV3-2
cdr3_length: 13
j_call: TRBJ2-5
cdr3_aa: ASSLGLAVQETQY

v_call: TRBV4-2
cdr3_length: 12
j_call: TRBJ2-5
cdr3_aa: ASSQGGGRETQY

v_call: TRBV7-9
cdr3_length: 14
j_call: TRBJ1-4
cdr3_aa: ASSPTGGANNEKLF

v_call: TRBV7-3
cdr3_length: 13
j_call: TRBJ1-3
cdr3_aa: ASSLEPGSGNTIY

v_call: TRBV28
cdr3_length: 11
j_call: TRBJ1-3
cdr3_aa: ASSLGTRNTIY

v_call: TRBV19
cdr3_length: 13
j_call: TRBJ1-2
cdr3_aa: ASTSRGQGPYGYT

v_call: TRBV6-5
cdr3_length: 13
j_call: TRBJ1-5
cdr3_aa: ASSRTGSRDQPQH

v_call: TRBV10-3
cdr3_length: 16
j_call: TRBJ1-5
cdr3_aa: AISGSGPSGTANQPQH

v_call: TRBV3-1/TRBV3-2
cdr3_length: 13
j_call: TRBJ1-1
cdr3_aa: ASSPTPGGPTEAF

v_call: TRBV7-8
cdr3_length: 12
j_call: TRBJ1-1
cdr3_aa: ASSLGQFYTEAF

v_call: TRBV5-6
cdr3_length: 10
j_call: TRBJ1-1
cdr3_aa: ASSSGGAAGF

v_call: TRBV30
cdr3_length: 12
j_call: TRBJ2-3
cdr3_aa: AWSVERVHATQY

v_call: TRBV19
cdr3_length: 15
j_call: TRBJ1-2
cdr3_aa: ASSRDRGTSANYGYT

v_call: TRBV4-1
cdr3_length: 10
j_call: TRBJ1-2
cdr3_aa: ASSPATGANT

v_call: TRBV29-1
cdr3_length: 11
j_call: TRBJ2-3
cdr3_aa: SAATGGGDTQY

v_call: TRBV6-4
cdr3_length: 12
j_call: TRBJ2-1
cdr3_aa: ASSTSGSHNEQF

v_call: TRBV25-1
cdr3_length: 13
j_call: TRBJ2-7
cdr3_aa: ASSEFGGPPYEQY

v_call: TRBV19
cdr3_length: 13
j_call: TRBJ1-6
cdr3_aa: ASSISGARDSPLH

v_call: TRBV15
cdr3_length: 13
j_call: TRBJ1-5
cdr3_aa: ATSRDQQIDQPQH

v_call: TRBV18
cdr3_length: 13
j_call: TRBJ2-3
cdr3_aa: ASSPPGRSTDTQY

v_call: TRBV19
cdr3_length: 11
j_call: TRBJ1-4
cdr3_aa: ASHRVEYEKLF

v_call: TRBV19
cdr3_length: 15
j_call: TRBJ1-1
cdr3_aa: ASRTGQGQTQNTEAF

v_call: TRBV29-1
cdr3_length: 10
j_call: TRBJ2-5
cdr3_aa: SVGGQGGTQY

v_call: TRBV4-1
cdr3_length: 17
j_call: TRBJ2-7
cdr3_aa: ASSQETSSGRAGAYEQY

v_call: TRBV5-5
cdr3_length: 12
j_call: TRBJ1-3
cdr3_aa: ASRWDTEGNTIY

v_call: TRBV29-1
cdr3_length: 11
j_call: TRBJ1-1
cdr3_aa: SVQFGRSAEAF